Listed below are T cell receptor beta chains from one sample, sequenced in a study of T cell repertoires in cytomegalovirus infection. TCRdb redid the calling of the reads with MiXCR, one entry per CDR3 protein. The sample yields 200,000 to 300,000 distinct CDR3 sequences, around 15% seen once. Sequencing input: PBMCs. Receptors were obtained from a human donor in good health (CMV status not recorded). Some clones in this sample may be carry-over from other donors' samples. CDR3s leave out the opening cysteine and the closing phenylalanine or tryptophan.

V gene: TRBV5-4
J gene: TRBJ2-1
CDR3 protein: ASSSDSLYNEQF

V gene: TRBV7-9
J gene: TRBJ2-7
CDR3 protein: ASSLARDRGHGYEQY

V gene: TRBV7-2
J gene: TRBJ2-1
CDR3 protein: ASSRARTSGKYNEQF

V gene: TRBV7-2
J gene: TRBJ2-5
CDR3 protein: ASSRGLTAYQETQY

V gene: TRBV12-3/TRBV12-4
J gene: TRBJ2-2
CDR3 protein: ASSRTGGAGGELF

V gene: TRBV20-1
J gene: TRBJ1-1
CDR3 protein: SAKEGLNTEAF

V gene: TRBV20-1
J gene: TRBJ2-7
CDR3 protein: SATRTVQGDEQY

V gene: TRBV6-2/TRBV6-3
J gene: TRBJ2-7
CDR3 protein: ASSYFPGYDEQY

V gene: TRBV7-9
J gene: TRBJ2-2
CDR3 protein: ASSLRAVVGTGELF

V gene: TRBV10-3
J gene: TRBJ2-3
CDR3 protein: AISERGHDSDTQY

V gene: TRBV2
J gene: TRBJ2-1
CDR3 protein: ASSERVRDQPNEQF

V gene: TRBV20-1
J gene: TRBJ2-5
CDR3 protein: SADTGSLGTQY

V gene: TRBV10-3
J gene: TRBJ2-1
CDR3 protein: AISEGQGPYNEQF

V gene: TRBV7-9
J gene: TRBJ2-7
CDR3 protein: ASTPRASSYEQY

V gene: TRBV7-9
J gene: TRBJ2-7
CDR3 protein: ASSLGFGVRHYEQY

V gene: TRBV28
J gene: TRBJ1-2
CDR3 protein: AIPSGGGGGYGYT